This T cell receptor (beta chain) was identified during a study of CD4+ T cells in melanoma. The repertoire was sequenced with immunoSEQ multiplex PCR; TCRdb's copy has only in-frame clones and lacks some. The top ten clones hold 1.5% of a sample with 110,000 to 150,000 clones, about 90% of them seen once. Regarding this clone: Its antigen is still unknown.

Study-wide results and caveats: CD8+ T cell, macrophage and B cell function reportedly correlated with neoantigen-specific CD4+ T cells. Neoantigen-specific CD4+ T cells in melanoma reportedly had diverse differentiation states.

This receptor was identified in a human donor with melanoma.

CDR3 sequence reads: CATGQPNSPLHF. The CDR3 DNA reads TGTGCCACGGGACAGCCCAATTCACCCCTCCACTTT. V and J are TRBV2 and TRBJ1-6; 7 bases match TRBD1. J lost 7 bases, V lost 10 bases, and 4 bases had no gene match. CDR3 length: 12 amino acids. Germline CDR1 is SNHLY and CDR2 is FYNNEI. Using reference TRBV2 and TRBJ1-6 for the parts outside the CDR3, the full variable domain is EPEVTQTPSHQVTQMGQEVILRCVPISNHLYFYWYRQILGQKVEFLVSFYNNEISEKSEIFDDQFSVERPDGSNFTLKIRSTKLEDSAMYFCATGQPNSPLHFGNGTRLTVT.